Below, 20 T cell receptor beta chains from the same sample are listed, as sequenced in a study of blood T cells in healthy people across ages. For the second PCR, which ran for roughly 6 to 12 cycles, a sample-barcoded 5' primer and a J-beta primer mix were used. TCRdb ran MiXCR on the 5' RACE reads and lists one entry per CDR3 protein. Of about 1.6 million distinct CDR3 sequences listed, 34% are singletons. The sample comprised blood. The source of these receptors is a woman aged 25 to 39 in good health.

This clonotype was counted only a few times. This chain connects TRBV27 to TRBJ1-4; D is undetermined. Germline CDR1 and CDR2: MNHEY and SMNVEV (reference sequence). V was trimmed by 3 bases and J by 5 bases, leaving 16 bases between them. This CDR3 has 16 amino acids. The CDR3 DNA sequence: TGTGCCAGCAGTTTTCTATCGGATTGGGCAAATGAAAAACTGTTTTTT. Translated, it gives CASSFLSDWANEKLFF.

As to this clonotype: Given a much more abundant clone one base away, this may be a read error. This sequence joins TRBV28 and TRBJ2-7, with TRBD1 identical over 9 bases. Germline lookup yields CDR1 MDHEN and CDR2 SYDVKM. CDR3 length: 14 amino acids. The CDR3 DNA reads as TGTGCCTGCAGTTGGGGACAGGGTCCCTACGAGCAGTACTTC. It codes for CACSWGQGPYEQYF.

This clonotype was seen at least ten times. The chain recombines TRBV3-1 with TRBJ2-1; 8 bases are a match to TRBD2. V was clipped by 5 bases and J by 1 base; unmatched bases: 16. CDR1 LGHDT and CDR2 YNNKEL come from the germline V gene (reference sequence). This CDR3 region has 19 residues. DNA for the CDR3: TGTGCCAGCAGCGCGTCCGTTGGACTAGCTCCCGGGTCCTACAATGAGCAGTTCTTC. This encodes CASSASVGLAPGSYNEQFF.

At least ten counts were recorded for this clonotype. The V call is TRBV29-1, the J call TRBJ2-5; tentatively, D is TRBD1 (6 bases). CDR1 and CDR2 (germline): SQVTM, ANQGSEA. This CDR3 has 14 amino acids. V lost 3 bases and J lost 7, with 18 bases in between. CDR3 region: CSVDQGQTARTQYF. CDR3 sequence (DNA): TGCAGCGTTGATCAAGGACAGACCGCCCGGACCCAGTACTTC.

The chain has TRBV20-1 and TRBJ1-1; no definite D call. CDR1 is DFQATT, CDR2 SNEGSKA, per germline (reference sequence). V was clipped by 4 bases and J by 4 bases, with 10 bases between them. CDR3 length: 12 amino acids. Here the CDR3 reads CSAMGFITEAFF. The CDR3 DNA follows: TGCAGTGCTATGGGGTTTATCACTGAAGCTTTCTTT.

The chain combines TRBV2 with TRBJ1-1; D unresolved. This CDR3 region has 10 residues. Germline V gene lookup returns CDR1 SNHLY and CDR2 FYNNEI. V was pared by 6 bases and J by 6 bases, with 5 bases between. CDR3 in amino acids: CASRESEAFF. CDR3 sequence (DNA): TGTGCCAGCAGAGAGTCTGAAGCTTTCTTT. The whole variable domain, remainder taken from reference TRBV2 and TRBJ1-1, is EPEVTQTPSHQVTQMGQEVILRCVPISNHLYFYWYRQILGQKVEFLVSFYNNEISEKSEIFDDQFSVERPDGSNFTLKIRSTKLEDSAMYFCASRESEAFFGQGTRLTVV.

This clonotype was seen once. The rearrangement joins TRBV20-1 to TRBJ2-7; 7 bases are a match to TRBD1. CDR3 length equals 13 residues. J was trimmed by 2 bases and V by 5 bases; bases with no gene match: 6. Germline-derived CDR1 and CDR2 are DFQATT and SNEGSKA (reference sequence). The CDR3 region is CSALDRTAYEQYF. In nucleotides, the CDR3 is TGCAGTGCTCTGGACAGGACGGCCTACGAGCAGTACTTC.

DNA for the CDR3: TGTGCCAGCAGCCATTCGGAGCGGGGGGAGACCCAGTACTTC. Amino acids: CASSHSERGETQYF. The V gene is TRBV3-1, the J gene TRBJ2-5, with 8 nucleotides matching TRBD2. Germline V gene lookup returns CDR1 LGHDT and CDR2 YNNKEL (reference sequence). V lost 3 bases, J lost 5 bases, and 5 bases stayed unmatched. This CDR3 has 14 amino acids.

As regards this clonotype: Relative to the germline gene, one junction end is altered; a read error may explain this. This chain links TRBV7-2 with TRBJ1-5; 7 nucleotides agree with TRBD1. CDR1 and CDR2 (germline): SGHTA, FQGNSA. The CDR3 length is 14 residues. The CDR3, as DNA: TGTGCCAGCAGCCCCAGACAGGGTCTTCAGCTCCAGCATTTT. Amino acid sequence: CASSPRQGLQLQHF. The entire variable domain, with the rest obtained from reference TRBV7-2 and TRBJ1-5, is as follows: GAGVSQSPSNKVTEKGKDVELRCDPISGHTALYWYRQSLGQGLEFLIYFQGNSAPDKSGLPSDRFSAERTGGSVSTLTIQRTQQEDSAVYLCASSPRQGLQLQHFGDGTRLSIL.

The chain is built from TRBV28 and TRBJ2-5, with 8 bases lining up with TRBD1. Germline V gives CDR1 MDHEN, CDR2 SYDVKM. Losses at the gene ends were 7 bases for V and 5 bases for J; bases not matched to a gene: 6. CDR3 size: 13 residues. This chain's CDR3 is CASIFRGHETQYF. CDR3 bases: TGTGCCAGCATATTCAGGGGGCATGAGACCCAGTACTTC.

This clonotype was detected many times. This chain joins TRBV7-2 and TRBJ2-7; D perhaps matches TRBD2 (5 bases). This CDR3 has 13 amino acids. The V gene's germline CDR1 is SGHTA and CDR2 FQGNSA. V lost 3 bases, J lost 6 bases, and 12 bases lay in between. The DNA for the CDR3 is TGTGCCAGCAGCTTCACTAGTTCCAGCGAGCAGTACTTC. Protein product: CASSFTSSSEQYF.

The chain uses TRBV15 and TRBJ2-5; 8 bases match TRBD1. V lost 6 bases and J lost 1; bases outside the gene matches: 7. Germline V CDR1 and CDR2: LNHNV, YYDKDF (reference sequence). The CDR3 consists of 15 residues. This CDR3 reads CATRDRGGGQETQYF. The CDR3 DNA follows: TGTGCCACCAGAGACAGGGGAGGAGGCCAAGAGACCCAGTACTTC.

V is TRBV20-1 and J is TRBJ2-7; 11 bases align to TRBD2. Germline trimming cut 5 bases from V and 2 bases from J; bases unmatched to any gene: 8. The germline V gene encodes CDR1 DFQATT and CDR2 SNEGSKA (reference sequence). This CDR3 region has 15 residues. CDR3 sequence (DNA): TGCAGTGCTCAACCGACTAGCGGGAACGCCTACGAGCAGTACTTC. Translation: CSAQPTSGNAYEQYF.

This chain connects TRBV10-3 to TRBJ1-2; TRBD1 aligns across 8 bases. Looked up from germline, CDR1 is ENHRY and CDR2 is SYGVKD. This CDR3 has 15 residues. The V and J ends lost 2 bases and 4 bases, in that order; junction bases with no gene match: 6. CDR3 bases: TGTGCCATCAGTGAGGACGGACAGGGACTCTATGGCTACACCTTC. Its translation is CAISEDGQGLYGYTF.

This clonotype showed up just a few times. The rearrangement links TRBV3-1 to TRBJ1-5; D possibly corresponds to TRBD1 (5 bases). CDR1 is LGHDT, CDR2 YNNKEL, per germline (reference sequence). V was trimmed by 4 bases and J by 3 bases, leaving 13 bases between them. This CDR3 has 15 amino acids. CDR3 sequence: CASSLGQLHNQPQHF. In DNA, the CDR3 is TGTGCCAGCAGCCTGGGGCAGCTTCACAATCAGCCCCAGCATTTT. Using reference TRBV3-1 and TRBJ1-5 for the parts outside the CDR3, the full variable domain is DTAVSQTPKYLVTQMGNDKSIKCEQNLGHDTMYWYKQDSKKFLKIMFSYNNKELIINETVPNRFSPKSPDKAHLNLHINSLELGDSAVYFCASSLGQLHNQPQHFGDGTRLSIL.

This clonotype occurred many times. The CDR3 reads CASRADRGWNEQFF. DNA for the CDR3: TGTGCCAGCAGGGCGGACAGGGGATGGAATGAGCAGTTCTTC. V and J are TRBV12-3 or TRBV12-4 and TRBJ2-1; the match to TRBD1 covers 9 bases. The CDR3 has 14 residues. The V and J ends lost 6 bases and 7 bases, in that order; junction bases with no gene match: 7.

This clonotype was counted a few times. This rearrangement joins TRBV27 to TRBJ1-5; D unclear. CDR1 MNHEY and CDR2 SMNVEV come from the germline V gene (reference sequence). The CDR3 has 16 residues. V was pared by 4 bases and J by 3 bases, with 16 bases between. DNA for the CDR3: TGTGCCAGCAGTTCGTACTCTCCTGGATCCAATCAGCCCCAGCATTTT. It specifies CASSSYSPGSNQPQHF.

This clonotype was counted a single time. At one boundary the junction diverges from the germline segment, which might be a read error. V usage is TRBV7-9 and J usage is TRBJ2-3, with D maybe TRBD1 (6 bases). CDR1 SEHNR and CDR2 FQNEAQ come from the germline V gene (reference sequence). CDR3 length: 15 amino acids. DNA for the CDR3: TGTGCCAGCAGAGGGGGACCGACCGCCCTGGATATGCAGTATTTT. Its protein product is CASRGGPTALDMQYF.

This clonotype appeared once. This chain links TRBV7-6 with TRBJ1-3, with TRBD1 as a possible D gene (5 bases). Germline values: CDR1 SGHVS, CDR2 FNYEAQ. This CDR3 region has 17 residues. Trimming removed 3 bases at V and 4 bases at J, with 19 bases between. The CDR3: CASSLGPKGTRGNTIYF. CDR3 DNA: TGTGCCAGCAGCTTGGGACCCAAGGGGACGCGAGGAAACACCATATATTTT.

The genes are TRBV7-9 and TRBJ2-5; perhaps D is TRBD1 or TRBD2 (5 bases each). The ends were cut back, 5 bases at V and 2 bases at J, with 18 bases in the middle. The CDR3 length is 16 residues. CDR1 and CDR2 (germline): SEHNR, FQNEAQ (reference sequence). CDR3 sequence reads: CASSPFRDSGQETQYF. In DNA form, the CDR3 reads TGTGCCAGCAGCCCCTTTCGAGACAGCGGTCAAGAGACCCAGTACTTC.